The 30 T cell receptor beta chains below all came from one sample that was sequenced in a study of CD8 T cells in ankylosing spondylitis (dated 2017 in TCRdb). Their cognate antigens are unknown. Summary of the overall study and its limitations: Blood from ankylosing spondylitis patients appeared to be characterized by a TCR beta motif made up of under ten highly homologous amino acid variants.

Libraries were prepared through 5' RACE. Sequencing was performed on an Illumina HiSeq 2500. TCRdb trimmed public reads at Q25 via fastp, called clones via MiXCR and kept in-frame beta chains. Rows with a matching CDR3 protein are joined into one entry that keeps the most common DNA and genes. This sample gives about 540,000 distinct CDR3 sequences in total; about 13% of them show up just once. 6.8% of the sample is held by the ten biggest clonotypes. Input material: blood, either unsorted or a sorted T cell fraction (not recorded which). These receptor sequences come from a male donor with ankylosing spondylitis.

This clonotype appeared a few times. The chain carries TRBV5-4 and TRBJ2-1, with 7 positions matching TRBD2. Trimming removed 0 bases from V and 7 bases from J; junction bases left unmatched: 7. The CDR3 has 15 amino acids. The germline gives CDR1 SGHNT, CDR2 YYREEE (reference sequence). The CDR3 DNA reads TGTGCCAGCAGCTTGGTAGGCGGGAGTGTGAATGAGCAGTTCTTC. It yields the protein CASSLVGGSVNEQFF.

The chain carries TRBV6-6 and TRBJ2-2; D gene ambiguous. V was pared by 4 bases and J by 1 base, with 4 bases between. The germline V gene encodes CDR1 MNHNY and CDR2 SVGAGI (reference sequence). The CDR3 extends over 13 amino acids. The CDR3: CASSWVNTGELFF. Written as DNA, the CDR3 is TGTGCCAGCAGTTGGGTGAACACCGGGGAGCTGTTTTTT.

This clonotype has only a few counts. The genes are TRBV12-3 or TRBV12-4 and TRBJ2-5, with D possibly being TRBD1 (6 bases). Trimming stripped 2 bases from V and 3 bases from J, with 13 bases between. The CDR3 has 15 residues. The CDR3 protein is CASSLMQGPEETQYF. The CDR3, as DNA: TGTGCCAGCAGTTTAATGCAGGGGCCGGAAGAGACCCAGTACTTC.

The CDR3: CASSRGQDNYGYTF. The CDR3 bases are TGTGCCAGCAGCCGCGGACAGGACAACTATGGCTACACCTTC. This chain uses TRBV3-1 with TRBJ1-2; 7 positions match TRBD1. Trimming cost V 4 bases and J 2 bases; bases outside gene matches: 4. Germline-derived CDR1 and CDR2 are LGHDT and YNNKEL (reference sequence). The CDR3 consists of 14 residues. The full variable domain, rest sourced from reference TRBV3-1 and TRBJ1-2, is DTAVSQTPKYLVTQMGNDKSIKCEQNLGHDTMYWYKQDSKKFLKIMFSYNNKELIINETVPNRFSPKSPDKAHLNLHINSLELGDSAVYFCASSRGQDNYGYTFGSGTRLTVV.

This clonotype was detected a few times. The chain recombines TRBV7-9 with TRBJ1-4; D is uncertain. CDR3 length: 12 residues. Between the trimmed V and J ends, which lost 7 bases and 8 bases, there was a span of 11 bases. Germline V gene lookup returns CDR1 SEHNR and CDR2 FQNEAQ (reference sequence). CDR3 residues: CASMGAEEKLFF. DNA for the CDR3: TGTGCCAGCATGGGAGCGGAAGAAAAACTGTTTTTT.

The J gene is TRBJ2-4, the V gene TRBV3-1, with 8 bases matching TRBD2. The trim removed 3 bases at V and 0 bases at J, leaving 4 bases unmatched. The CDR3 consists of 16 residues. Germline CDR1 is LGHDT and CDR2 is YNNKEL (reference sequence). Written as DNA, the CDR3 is TGTGCCAGCAGCCAGTTTAGCGGGAAAGCCAAAAACATTCAGTACTTC. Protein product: CASSQFSGKAKNIQYF.

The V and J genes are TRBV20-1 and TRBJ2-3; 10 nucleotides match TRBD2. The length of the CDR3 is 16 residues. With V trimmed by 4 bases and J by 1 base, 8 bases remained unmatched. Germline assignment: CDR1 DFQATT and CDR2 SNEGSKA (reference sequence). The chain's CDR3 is CSATNLAGGGTDTQYF. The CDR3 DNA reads TGCAGTGCTACCAACTTAGCGGGAGGCGGCACAGATACGCAGTATTTT.

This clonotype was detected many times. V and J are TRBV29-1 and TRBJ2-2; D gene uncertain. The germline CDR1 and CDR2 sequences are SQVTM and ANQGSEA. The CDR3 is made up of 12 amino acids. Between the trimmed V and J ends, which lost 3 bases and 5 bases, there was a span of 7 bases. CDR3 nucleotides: TGCAGCGTTGACAGGTCGACCGGGGAGCTGTTTTTT. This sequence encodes CSVDRSTGELFF.

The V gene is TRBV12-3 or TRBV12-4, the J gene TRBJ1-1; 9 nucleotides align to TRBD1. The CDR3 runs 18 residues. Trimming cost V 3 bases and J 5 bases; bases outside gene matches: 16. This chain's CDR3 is CASSLETGGNLMGTEAFF. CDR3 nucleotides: TGTGCCAGCAGTTTGGAGACAGGGGGGAACTTGATGGGGACTGAAGCTTTCTTT.

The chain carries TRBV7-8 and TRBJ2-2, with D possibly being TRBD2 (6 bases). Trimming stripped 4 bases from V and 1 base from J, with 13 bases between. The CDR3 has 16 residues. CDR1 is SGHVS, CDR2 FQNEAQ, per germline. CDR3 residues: CASSSIRGKNTGELFF. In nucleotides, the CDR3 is TGTGCCAGCAGCTCAATCCGGGGGAAGAACACCGGGGAGCTGTTTTTT.

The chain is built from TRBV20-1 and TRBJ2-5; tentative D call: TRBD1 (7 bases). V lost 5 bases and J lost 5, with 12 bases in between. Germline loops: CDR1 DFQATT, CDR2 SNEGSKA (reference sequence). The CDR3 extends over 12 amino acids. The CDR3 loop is CSADRAGETQYF. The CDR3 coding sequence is TGCAGTGCTGACAGGGCGGGGGAGACCCAGTACTTC.

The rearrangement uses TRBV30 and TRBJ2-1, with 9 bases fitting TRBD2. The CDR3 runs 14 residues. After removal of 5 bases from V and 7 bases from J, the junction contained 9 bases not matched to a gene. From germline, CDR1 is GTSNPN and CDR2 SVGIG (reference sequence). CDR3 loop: CAWGAGGRTNEQFF. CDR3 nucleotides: TGTGCCTGGGGGGCGGGAGGGAGAACGAATGAGCAGTTCTTC.

The CDR3 DNA follows: TGTGCCTGGAACGCGGCCAGTTCCTACAATGAGCAGTTCTTC. Protein: CAWNAASSYNEQFF. V is TRBV30 and J is TRBJ2-1; no firm D call. There are 14 residues in the CDR3. Trimming stripped 4 bases from V and 1 base from J, with 11 bases between. Germline loops: CDR1 GTSNPN, CDR2 SVGIG (reference sequence).

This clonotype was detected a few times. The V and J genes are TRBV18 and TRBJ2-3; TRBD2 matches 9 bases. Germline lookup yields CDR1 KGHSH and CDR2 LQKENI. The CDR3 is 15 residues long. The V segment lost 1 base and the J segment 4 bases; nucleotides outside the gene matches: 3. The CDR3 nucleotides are TGTGCCAGCTCACCACTAGCGGGAGCCTCAGATACGCAGTATTTT. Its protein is CASSPLAGASDTQYF.

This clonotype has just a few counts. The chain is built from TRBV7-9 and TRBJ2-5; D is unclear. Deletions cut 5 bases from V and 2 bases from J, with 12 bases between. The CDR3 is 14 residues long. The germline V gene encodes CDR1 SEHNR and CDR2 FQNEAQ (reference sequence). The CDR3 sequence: CASSPYLAQETQYF. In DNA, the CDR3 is TGTGCCAGCAGCCCCTATCTGGCTCAAGAGACCCAGTACTTC.

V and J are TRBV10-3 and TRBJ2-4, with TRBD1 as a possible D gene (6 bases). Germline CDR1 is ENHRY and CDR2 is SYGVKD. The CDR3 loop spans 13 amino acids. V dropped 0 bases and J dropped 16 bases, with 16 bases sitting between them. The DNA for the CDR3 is TGTGCCATCAGTGAGTCGAGGCAGGGGATTTTCTACTTC. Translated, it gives CAISESRQGIFYF.

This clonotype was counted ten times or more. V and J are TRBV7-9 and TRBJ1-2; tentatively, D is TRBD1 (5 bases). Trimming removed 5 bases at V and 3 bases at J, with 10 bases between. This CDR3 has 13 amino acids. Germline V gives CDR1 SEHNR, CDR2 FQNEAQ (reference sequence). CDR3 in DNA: TGTGCCAGCAGCCTGGAGGGGTACTATGGCTACACCTTC. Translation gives CASSLEGYYGYTF.

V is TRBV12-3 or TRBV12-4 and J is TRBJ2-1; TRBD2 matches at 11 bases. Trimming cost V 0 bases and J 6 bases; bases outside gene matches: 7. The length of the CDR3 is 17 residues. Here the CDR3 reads CASSLALAGGLFNEQFF. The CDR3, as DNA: TGTGCCAGCAGTTTAGCCCTAGCGGGAGGACTTTTCAATGAGCAGTTCTTC.

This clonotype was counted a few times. CDR3 sequence (DNA): TGTGCCATCAGGAATAGCGGGAGTGGCACCGGGGAGCTGTTTTTT. This translates into CAIRNSGSGTGELFF. The chain recombines TRBV10-3 with TRBJ2-2, with 9 bases lining up with TRBD2. J was trimmed by 4 bases and V by 6 bases; bases with no gene match: 6. Germline V gene data show CDR1 as ENHRY and CDR2 as SYGVKD. This CDR3 is 15 amino acids long.

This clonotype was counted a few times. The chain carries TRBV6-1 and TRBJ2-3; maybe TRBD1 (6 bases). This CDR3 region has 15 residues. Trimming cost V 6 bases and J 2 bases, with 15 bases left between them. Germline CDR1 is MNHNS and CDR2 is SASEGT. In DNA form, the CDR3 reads TGTGCCAGCAGGGGGGCAGCGCTACTCACAGATACGCAGTATTTT. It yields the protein CASRGAALLTDTQYF.

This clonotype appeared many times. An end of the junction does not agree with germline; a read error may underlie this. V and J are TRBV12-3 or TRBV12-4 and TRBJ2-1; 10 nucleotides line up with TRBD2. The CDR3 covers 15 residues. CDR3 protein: CASSPLAGGGNEQFF. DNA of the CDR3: TGCGCCAGCAGCCCATTAGCGGGAGGAGGCAATGAGCAGTTCTTC.

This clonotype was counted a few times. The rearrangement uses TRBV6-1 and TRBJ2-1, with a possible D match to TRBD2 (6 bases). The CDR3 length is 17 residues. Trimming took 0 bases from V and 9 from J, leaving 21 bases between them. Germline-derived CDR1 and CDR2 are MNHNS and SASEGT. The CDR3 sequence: CASSEAHWAGILGEQFF. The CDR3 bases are TGTGCCAGCAGTGAAGCGCACTGGGCGGGGATACTTGGTGAGCAGTTCTTC.

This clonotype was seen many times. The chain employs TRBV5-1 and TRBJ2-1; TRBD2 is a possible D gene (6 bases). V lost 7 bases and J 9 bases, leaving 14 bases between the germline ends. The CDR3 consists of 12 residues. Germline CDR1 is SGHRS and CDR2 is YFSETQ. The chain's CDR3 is CASGTSSGEQFF. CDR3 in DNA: TGCGCCAGCGGTACTAGCAGTGGTGAGCAGTTCTTC.

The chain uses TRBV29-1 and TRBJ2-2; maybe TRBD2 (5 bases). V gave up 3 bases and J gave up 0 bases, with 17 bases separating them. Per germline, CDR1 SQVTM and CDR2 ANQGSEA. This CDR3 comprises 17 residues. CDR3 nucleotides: TGCAGCGTTGACCGTTTCGAGGAAGCGGCGAACACCGGGGAGCTGTTTTTT. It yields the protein CSVDRFEEAANTGELFF.

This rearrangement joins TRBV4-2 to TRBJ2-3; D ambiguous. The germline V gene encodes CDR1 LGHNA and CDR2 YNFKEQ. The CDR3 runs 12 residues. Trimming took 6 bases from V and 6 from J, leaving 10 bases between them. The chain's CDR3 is CASSTASDTQYF. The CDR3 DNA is TGTGCCAGCAGTACGGCGTCGGATACGCAGTATTTT.

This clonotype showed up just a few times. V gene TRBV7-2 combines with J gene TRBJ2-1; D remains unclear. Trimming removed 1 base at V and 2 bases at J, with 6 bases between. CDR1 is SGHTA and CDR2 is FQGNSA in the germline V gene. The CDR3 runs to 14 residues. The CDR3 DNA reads TGTGCCAGCAGCTTAGAAGTGACCTACAATGAGCAGTTCTTC. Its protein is CASSLEVTYNEQFF.

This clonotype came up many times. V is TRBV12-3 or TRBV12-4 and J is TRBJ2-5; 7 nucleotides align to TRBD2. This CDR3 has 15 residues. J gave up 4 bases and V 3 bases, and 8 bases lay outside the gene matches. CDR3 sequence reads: CASSLERGGGETQYF. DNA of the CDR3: TGTGCCAGCAGTTTGGAAAGGGGCGGGGGAGAGACCCAGTACTTC.

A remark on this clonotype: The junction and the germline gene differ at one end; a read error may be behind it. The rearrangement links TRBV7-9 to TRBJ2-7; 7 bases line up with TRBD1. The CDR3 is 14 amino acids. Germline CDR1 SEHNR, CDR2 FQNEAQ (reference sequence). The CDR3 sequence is CSSSSGQRYYEQYF. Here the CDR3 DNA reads TGTTCCAGCAGCTCGGGACAGAGATACTACGAGCAGTACTTC.

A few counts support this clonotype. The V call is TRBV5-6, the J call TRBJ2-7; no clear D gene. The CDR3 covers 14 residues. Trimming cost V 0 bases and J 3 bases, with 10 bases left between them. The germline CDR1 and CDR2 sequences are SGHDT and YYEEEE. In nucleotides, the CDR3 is TGTGCCAGCAGCTTGGGTCGCAAATACTACGAGCAGTACTTC. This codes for CASSLGRKYYEQYF. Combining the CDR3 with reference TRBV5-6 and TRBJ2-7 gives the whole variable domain DAGVTQSPTHLIKTRGQQVTLRCSPKSGHDTVSWYQQALGQGPQFIFQYYEEEERQRGNFPDRFSGHQFPNYSSELNVNALLLGDSALYLCASSLGRKYYEQYFGPGTRLTVT.

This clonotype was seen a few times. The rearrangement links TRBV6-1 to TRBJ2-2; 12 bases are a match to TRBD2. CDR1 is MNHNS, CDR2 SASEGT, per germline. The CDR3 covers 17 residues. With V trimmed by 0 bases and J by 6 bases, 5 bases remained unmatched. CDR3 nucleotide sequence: TGTGCCAGCAGTGAAGCCCGACTAGCGGGAGCTCCCGGGGAGCTGTTTTTT. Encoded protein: CASSEARLAGAPGELFF.